The T cell receptor (beta chain) described here comes from a study of human T cells and chemical hapten exposure. Each CDR3 protein is one row after TCRdb ran MiXCR on the RACE reads. The table shows a few hundred thousand distinct CDR3 sequences, with roughly 4.8% occurring only once. Stated time point: patch test 1, 2 weeks after DPC sensitization. Treatment of the sample: therapeutic diphenylcyclopropenone sensitization with weekly scalp DPC. Ten or more counts support this clonotype. This material consisted of whole blood, taken in connection with sensitization to the hapten diphenylcyclopropenone (DPC). The TCR originated in a woman between 45 and 65 years old with alopecia areata. Some clones in this sample may be carry-over from other donors' samples.

The CDR3 region is CASTLKGETEAFF. The CDR3 bases are TGTGCCAGCACCTTAAAGGGAGAAACTGAAGCTTTCTTT. The chain uses TRBV6-6 and TRBJ1-1; no clear D gene. Trimming shortened V by 7 bases and J by 5 bases, and 14 bases separated the two germline ends. The CDR3 covers 13 residues. Germline CDR1 is MNHNY and CDR2 is SVGAGI (reference sequence).